Below, 25 T cell receptor beta chains from the same sample are listed, as sequenced in a study of T cells in Graves' hyperthyroidism and ophthalmopathy. TCR beta CDR3 regions were amplified from RNA transcripts. The primer set for the first-round RT-PCR of the TCR CDR3 was HTBI. Using its own MiXCR run on the multiplex PCR reads, TCRdb lists one record per CDR3 protein. The table includes 300,000 to 450,000 distinct CDR3 sequences, around an eighth detected once. Sequencing was performed on blood. Receptors originate from a man aged 25-45 years with Graves' hyperthyroidism that later progressed to Graves' ophthalmopathy.

As to this clonotype: At one end, the junction sequence differs from germline, possibly due to a read error. The chain recombines TRBV2 with TRBJ1-4; D gene uncertain. The CDR3 consists of 13 residues. Germline values: CDR1 SNHLY, CDR2 FYNNEI. CDR3 nucleotides: TGTGCCAGCAGTGAAGCGCGAGATGAAAACCTGTTTTTT. The encoded protein is CASSEARDENLFF.

This clonotype was observed at least ten times. The V and J genes are TRBV7-9 and TRBJ1-2; D is possibly TRBD1 (5 bases). There are 15 residues in the CDR3. Deletions cut 4 bases from V and 4 bases from J, with 16 bases between. CDR1 is SEHNR and CDR2 is FQNEAQ in the germline V gene (reference sequence). The CDR3 sequence is CASSSNLDTVYGYTF. Here the CDR3 DNA reads TGTGCCAGCAGCTCAAATTTGGACACCGTCTATGGCTACACCTTC.

This clonotype was picked up many times. This chain links TRBV27 with TRBJ1-6; D is unclear. V was pared by 2 bases and J by 10 bases, with 12 bases between. The germline gives CDR1 MNHEY, CDR2 SMNVEV (reference sequence). The CDR3 runs to 14 residues. CDR3 residues: CASSLAVIGSPLHF. The CDR3 region has the DNA TGTGCCAGCAGTTTAGCAGTTATTGGGTCACCCCTCCACTTT.

This clonotype was counted at least ten times. V is TRBV7-9 and J is TRBJ2-5; D unresolved. Looked up from germline, CDR1 is SEHNR and CDR2 is FQNEAQ (reference sequence). The CDR3 runs to 13 residues. Trimming took off 2 bases at V and 0 bases at J, with 4 bases between the two ends. CDR3: CASSLFNQETQYF. CDR3 DNA sequence: TGTGCCAGCAGCTTATTCAACCAAGAGACCCAGTACTTC.

This clonotype was seen ten or more times. Written as DNA, the CDR3 is TGTGCCAGCAGCTACCGGTGGGGGTTTGTCGATGAGCAGTTCTTC. It yields the protein CASSYRWGFVDEQFF. The chain employs TRBV11-3 and TRBJ2-1; D could derive from TRBD1 or TRBD2 (5 bases each). Germline V gives CDR1 SGHNT, CDR2 YENEEA. The CDR3 consists of 15 residues. Trimming removed 4 bases at V and 8 bases at J, with 18 bases between.

J is TRBJ2-5 and V is TRBV7-9, with TRBD1 matching over 8 bases. The V gene end was trimmed by 2 bases and the J gene end by 3 bases; junction bases not matched to a gene: 11. The CDR3 is 17 amino acids. The V gene's germline CDR1 is SEHNR and CDR2 FQNEAQ (reference sequence). This chain's CDR3 is CASSLSRTGPEEETQYF. Written as DNA, the CDR3 is TGTGCCAGCAGCTTATCGCGGACAGGGCCCGAGGAAGAGACCCAGTACTTC.

This rearrangement joins TRBV7-2 to TRBJ2-1; D is uncertain. Trimming took 5 bases from V and 5 from J, leaving 10 bases between them. CDR1 is SGHTA and CDR2 is FQGNSA in the germline V gene. CDR3 length equals 13 residues. The CDR3 region has the DNA TGTGCCAGCAGCCCTCGGACGCACAATGAGCAGTTCTTC. Its translation: CASSPRTHNEQFF.

A note on this clonotype: A single base separates this from a much larger clone, so it may be a read error. The V and J genes are TRBV5-1 and TRBJ2-1; D is uncertain. Per the germline V gene, CDR1 is SGHRS and CDR2 is YFSETQ. This CDR3 region has 16 residues. V shed 2 bases and J shed 7 bases, with 19 bases lying between them. CDR3 sequence reads: CASSLPSRQILNEQFF. CDR3 DNA: TGCGCCAGCAGCTTACCCTCCCGACAAATCTTAAATGAGCAGTTCTTC.

This clonotype came up a few times. The rearrangement links TRBV20-1 to TRBJ1-2; 10 positions agree with TRBD1. The CDR3 loop spans 14 amino acids. Trimming removed 5 bases from V and 5 bases from J; junction bases left unmatched: 8. Germline CDR1 reads DFQATT; CDR2 reads SNEGSKA (reference sequence). CDR3 in amino acids: CSAWDRGSSYGYTF. The DNA for the CDR3 is TGCAGTGCTTGGGACAGGGGATCTTCATATGGCTACACCTTC.

In its sample, this clonotype was seen many times. The gene calls are TRBV15 and TRBJ2-2; tentative D call: TRBD1 (5 bases). The V and J ends lost 0 bases and 5 bases respectively, with 13 bases between them. This CDR3 has 16 amino acids. Germline CDR1 and CDR2: LNHNV and YYDKDF (reference sequence). The CDR3 nucleotides read TGTGCCACCAGCAGAGACCCAGGGTGGATTACCGGGGAGCTGTTTTTT. It translates to CATSRDPGWITGELFF.

The rearrangement uses TRBV9 and TRBJ2-5, with 7 bases fitting TRBD1. V was clipped by 2 bases and J by 3 bases; unmatched bases: 1. This CDR3 contains 13 residues. Germline V gives CDR1 SGDLS, CDR2 YYNGEE. DNA of the CDR3: TGTGCCAGCAGCGTCGACAGGGAAGAGACCCAGTACTTC. It codes for CASSVDREETQYF.

This clonotype came up a few times. The chain employs TRBV27 and TRBJ2-1, with 7 nucleotides matching TRBD1. From germline, CDR1 is MNHEY and CDR2 SMNVEV (reference sequence). This CDR3 contains 14 residues. V lost 6 bases and J lost 6; bases outside the gene matches: 8. This CDR3 reads CASSRQGFPNEQFF. The DNA of the CDR3 is TGTGCCAGCAGCAGACAGGGTTTCCCCAATGAGCAGTTCTTC.

The sample holds many counts of this clonotype. V usage is TRBV2 and J usage is TRBJ2-1, with D uncertain. The CDR3 runs 12 residues. Trimming stripped 6 bases from V and 13 bases from J, with 16 bases between. CDR1 is SNHLY and CDR2 is FYNNEI in the germline V gene. This CDR3 is CASRRGHNLQFF. The CDR3 DNA reads as TGTGCCAGCAGACGAGGCCATAACCTCCAGTTCTTC. The full variable domain, in which reference TRBV2 and TRBJ2-1 provide the parts outside the CDR3, is EPEVTQTPSHQVTQMGQEVILRCVPISNHLYFYWYRQILGQKVEFLVSFYNNEISEKSEIFDDQFSVERPDGSNFTLKIRSTKLEDSAMYFCASRRGHNLQFFGPGTRLTVL.

In its sample, this clonotype was seen many times. The gene calls are TRBV2 and TRBJ2-7; the match to TRBD1 covers 7 bases. Trimming cost V 3 bases and J 3 bases; bases outside gene matches: 5. The CDR3 has 14 amino acids. The germline V gene has CDR1 SNHLY and CDR2 FYNNEI. This CDR3 is CASSDEGAGYEQYF. The CDR3 bases are TGTGCCAGCAGTGACGAGGGGGCGGGCTACGAGCAGTACTTC.

The chain carries TRBV13 and TRBJ2-7; 9 nucleotides agree with TRBD2. This CDR3 region has 16 residues. J was trimmed by 1 base and V by 5 bases; bases with no gene match: 9. Germline-derived CDR1 and CDR2 are PRHDT and FYEKMQ (reference sequence). The CDR3, as DNA: TGTGCCAGCAGCCCCTGGGGAGCGGGGGGTTCCTACGAGCAGTACTTC. Protein sequence: CASSPWGAGGSYEQYF.

The chain has TRBV29-1 and TRBJ2-2; no reliable D call. This CDR3 has 12 residues. Trimming took 5 bases from V and 0 from J, leaving 4 bases between them. The germline gives CDR1 SQVTM, CDR2 ANQGSEA. The CDR3 DNA reads TGCAGCGTTTGGGCGAACACCGGGGAGCTGTTTTTT. Protein: CSVWANTGELFF.

This clonotype appeared a few times. The genes are TRBV20-1 and TRBJ1-5, with D possibly TRBD1 on 6 matching bases. V dropped 4 bases and J dropped 3 bases, with 22 bases sitting between them. This CDR3 spans 17 amino acids. Germline V lookup: CDR1 DFQATT, CDR2 SNEGSKA (reference sequence). CDR3 sequence reads: CSATPPGLQGINQPQHF. The CDR3 DNA reads as TGCAGTGCTACGCCCCCGGGGCTGCAGGGGATCAATCAGCCCCAGCATTTT.

This clonotype was found a few times. This chain joins TRBV29-1 and TRBJ2-7; D remains ambiguous. The CDR3 loop spans 14 amino acids. Per the germline V gene, CDR1 is SQVTM and CDR2 is ANQGSEA. V was trimmed by 0 bases and J by 7 bases, leaving 16 bases between them. CDR3 nucleotide sequence: TGCAGCGTTGAAGACACATACAGTGGGCCGGAGCAGTACTTC. Residues: CSVEDTYSGPEQYF.

Comment on this clonotype: A read error may explain this, as a much larger clone is one base away. The V and J genes are TRBV20-1 and TRBJ2-3; 13 bases fit TRBD2. J gave up 6 bases and V 5 bases, and 8 bases lay outside the gene matches. CDR3 length: 15 residues. Germline V lookup: CDR1 DFQATT, CDR2 SNEGSKA (reference sequence). DNA for the CDR3: TGCAGTGCTCGAAGACTAGCGGGGGGTGGGGATACGCAGTATTTT. Its translation: CSARRLAGGGDTQYF.

This clonotype was picked up a small number of times. V and J are TRBV6-2 or TRBV6-3 and TRBJ1-5; unclear D gene. V lost 2 bases, J lost 10 bases, and 9 bases lay in between. There are 12 residues in the CDR3. CDR1 is MNHEY and CDR2 is SVGEGT in the germline V gene. CDR3 in amino acids: CASSYPRGPQHF. DNA for the CDR3: TGTGCCAGCAGTTACCCCAGAGGTCCCCAGCATTTT.

Only a few counts were recorded for this clonotype. The chain has TRBV5-1 and TRBJ2-1; 11 bases agree with TRBD2. The length of the CDR3 is 17 residues. J lost 7 bases, V lost 5 bases, and 14 bases had no gene match. From germline, CDR1 is SGHRS and CDR2 YFSETQ. CDR3 in amino acids: CASRSAGLAGGLNEQFF. In nucleotides, the CDR3 is TGCGCCAGCAGATCGGCGGGTCTAGCGGGGGGATTGAATGAGCAGTTCTTC.

The chain is built from TRBV4-1 and TRBJ2-2, with D maybe TRBD1 (6 bases). The length of the CDR3 is 15 residues. Germline CDR1 is MGHRA and CDR2 is YSYEKL. V lost 1 base and J lost 4, with 10 bases in between. The CDR3 DNA reads TGCGCCAGCAGCCAAGCAGGCAGGGGCACCGGGGAGCTGTTTTTT. Translated, it gives CASSQAGRGTGELFF.

This clonotype was counted many times. CDR3: CASSLLGNQPQHF. As DNA, the CDR3 is TGTGCCAGCAGTTTATTGGGCAATCAGCCCCAGCATTTT. The chain uses TRBV28 and TRBJ1-5; D ambiguous. The CDR3 has 13 residues. Per germline, CDR1 MDHEN and CDR2 SYDVKM. Trimming took off 1 base at V and 2 bases at J, with 3 bases between the two ends.

This clonotype has more than one count but fewer than ten. The chain carries TRBV27 and TRBJ2-3, with D perhaps TRBD1 (6 bases). CDR1 is MNHEY, CDR2 SMNVEV, per germline (reference sequence). V lost 6 bases, J lost 1 base, and 8 bases lay in between. CDR3 size: 13 residues. The CDR3 loop is CASRRTGTDTQYF. DNA of the CDR3: TGTGCCAGCAGGCGGACAGGCACAGATACGCAGTATTTT.

The CDR3 sequence: CASGNQAPNGYTF. The CDR3 bases are TGTGCCAGCGGCAATCAGGCGCCCAATGGCTACACCTTC. This chain joins TRBV6-1 and TRBJ1-2; no definite D call. Trimming left V 8 bases short and J 6 bases short, with 16 bases between. This CDR3 is built from 13 residues. Germline loops: CDR1 MNHNS, CDR2 SASEGT.